One sample yielded the 2 T cell receptor beta chains listed below, sequenced in a study of Graves' ophthalmopathy and Graves' hyperthyroidism. The study amplified TCR beta CDR3 regions using RNA transcripts. The authors performed first-round RT-PCR with HTBI primers and then a second-round multiplex PCR. Each CDR3 protein gets one entry after TCRdb re-called the multiplex PCR reads with MiXCR. The repertoire holds 350,000 to 450,000 distinct CDR3 sequences, around 20% seen once, with roughly 1.5% in the top ten. The sequenced sample consisted of peripheral blood. The receptors here all came from a young woman with Graves' ophthalmopathy.

This clonotype was recorded many times. This chain joins TRBV5-1 and TRBJ2-7; 7 bases are a match to TRBD1. CDR3 length: 15 amino acids. Looked up from germline, CDR1 is SGHRS and CDR2 is YFSETQ. The J segment lost 2 bases and the V segment lost 3 bases, leaving 8 bases of the junction unmatched. This CDR3 reads CASSSTGARAYEQYF. In nucleotides, the CDR3 is TGCGCCAGCAGCTCCACAGGGGCTCGGGCCTACGAGCAGTACTTC. The entire variable domain, with the rest obtained from reference TRBV5-1 and TRBJ2-7, is as follows: KAGVTQTPRYLIKTRGQQVTLSCSPISGHRSVSWYQQTPGQGLQFLFEYFSETQRNKGNFPGRFSGRQFSNSRSEMNVSTLELGDSALYLCASSSTGARAYEQYFGPGTRLTVT.

This clonotype was counted many times. The rearrangement uses TRBV20-1 and TRBJ1-1, with D maybe TRBD1 (5 bases). CDR1 is DFQATT and CDR2 is SNEGSKA in the germline V gene (reference sequence). The CDR3 is 14 amino acids. V was trimmed by 6 bases and J by 4 bases, leaving 18 bases between them. This CDR3 is CSAPKAAGSTEAFF. The CDR3 bases are TGCAGTGCCCCCAAAGCGGCAGGGAGCACTGAAGCTTTCTTT.